These 4 T cell receptor beta chains came from one sample sequenced in a study of OX40 agonist ivuxolimab in advanced cancers. TCRdb's table, derived via immunoSEQ multiplex PCR, lists solely in-frame clones and lacks some. The table records about 58,000 clones, about 88% of them present only once. This specimen was CD4+ or CD8+ T cells sorted from blood, taken in a trial of the OX40 agonist ivuxolimab. The receptors shown here come from an adult with an advanced solid tumor such as melanoma, head and neck, liver or kidney cancer.

V and J are TRBV5-6 and TRBJ2-1, with 14 nucleotides matching TRBD2. After removal of 2 bases from V and 7 bases from J, the junction contained 2 bases not matched to a gene. Germline values: CDR1 SGHDT, CDR2 YYEEEE. The CDR3 covers 15 residues. CDR3 in amino acids: CASSFGTSGRNEQFF. The DNA of the CDR3 is TGTGCCAGCAGCTTCGGGACTAGCGGGAGAAATGAGCAGTTCTTC.

The chain employs TRBV7-6 and TRBJ2-1, with a tentative D call TRBD1 (7 bases). Trimming removed 5 bases at V and 5 bases at J, with 19 bases between. The CDR3 loop spans 16 amino acids. The germline CDR1 and CDR2 sequences are SGHVS and FNYEAQ. The CDR3 here is CASSPGGGSLDNEQFF. The CDR3 bases are TGTGCCAGCAGCCCTGGAGGGGGCTCCCTTGACAATGAGCAGTTCTTC.

The V and J genes are TRBV7-9 and TRBJ2-3; perhaps TRBD1 as D (5 bases). The CDR3 sequence is 16 residues long. Germline-derived CDR1 and CDR2 are SEHNR and FQNEAQ (reference sequence). V was pared by 4 bases and J by 1 base, with 15 bases between. In DNA, the CDR3 is TGTGCCAGCAGCTCGATCGGTGCCAGGGGCACAGATACGCAGTATTTT. This sequence encodes CASSSIGARGTDTQYF.

About this clone itself: The same CDR3 can be traced to other DNA sequences in this sample. This chain connects TRBV9 to TRBJ2-1; D is ambiguous. The CDR3 sequence is 15 residues long. The V end lost 0 bases, the J end lost 0 bases, and 7 bases lay between the germline ends. CDR1 and CDR2 from the germline V gene are SGDLS and YYNGEE. The CDR3 bases are TGTGCCAGCAGCGTAGTGGGAAGCTCCTACAATGAGCAGTTCTTC. Its protein is CASSVVGSSYNEQFF.